These 25 T cell receptor beta chains originate from one sample sequenced in a study of T cells after yellow fever vaccination. TCRdb processed the 5' RACE reads anew with MiXCR; each CDR3 protein has one entry. The sample includes about 370,000 distinct CDR3 sequences, more than 9% seen only once; the top ten take 18%. Source: PBMCs, taken on the day of the first yellow fever vaccination. These receptors originate from a young man who received the YFV17D yellow fever vaccine.

This clonotype was detected many times. V gene TRBV4-3 combines with J gene TRBJ2-7; TRBD2 matches at 7 bases. Losses at the gene ends were 0 bases for V and 0 bases for J; bases not matched to a gene: 11. Germline lookup yields CDR1 LGHNA and CDR2 YSLEER. The CDR3 has 18 residues. In nucleotides, the CDR3 is TGCGCCAGCAGCCAAGATTCGGGAGGACCGTTTCCCTCCTACGAGCAGTACGTC. Encoded protein: CASSQDSGGPFPSYEQYV.

This clonotype has just a few counts. This chain joins TRBV29-1 and TRBJ2-7, with 10 bases fitting TRBD1. V shed 6 bases, J shed 7 bases, and the junction held 9 bases outside the gene matches. Per the germline V gene, CDR1 is SQVTM and CDR2 is ANQGSEA. The length of the CDR3 is 13 residues. The CDR3 region is CSVVTGTGVEQYF. Written as DNA, the CDR3 is TGCAGCGTCGTAACCGGGACAGGGGTAGAGCAGTACTTC.

This clonotype was detected a few times. The chain is built from TRBV7-9 and TRBJ1-2; no definite D call. The CDR3 is 13 residues long. CDR1 is SEHNR, CDR2 FQNEAQ, per germline (reference sequence). The ends were cut back, 5 bases at V and 8 bases at J, with 15 bases in the middle. CDR3 DNA sequence: TGTGCCAGCAGCGTATCGGGCCTGGAGGGCTACACCTTC. The encoded protein is CASSVSGLEGYTF.

This clonotype has a handful of counts. CDR3 in DNA: TGTGCCATCACTAGGGACAGAGACTATGGCTACACCTTC. Amino acid sequence: CAITRDRDYGYTF. The chain recombines TRBV10-3 with TRBJ1-2; 7 bases align to TRBD1. Per germline, CDR1 ENHRY and CDR2 SYGVKD. The CDR3 sequence is 13 residues long. V lost 7 bases and J lost 3; bases outside the gene matches: 5.

The chain joins TRBV7-2 to TRBJ2-7; no definite D call. With 2 bases removed from V and 3 bases from J, the gap between germline ends came to 14 bases. Germline V gene lookup returns CDR1 SGHTA and CDR2 FQGNSA. This CDR3 contains 15 residues. The CDR3 nucleotides read TGTGCCAGCAGCTTAATGAGCTTCTCTAGCTACGAGCAGTACTTC. Translation gives CASSLMSFSSYEQYF.

As for this clonotype: A single base separates this from a much larger clone, so it may be a read error. V and J are TRBV11-2 and TRBJ1-1; D uncertain. The CDR3 spans 14 residues. Germline V gene sequence: CDR1 SGHAT, CDR2 FQNNGV. In nucleotides, the CDR3 is TGTGCCAGCGTCTCGGGCAGGAGGAACACTGAAGCTCTCTTT. Translating it yields CASVSGRRNTEALF.

This clonotype has a handful of counts. In nucleotides, the CDR3 is TGTGCCAGCTCACCATCGACAGCCTTGTTAAGTGGAAACACCATATATTTT. Translating gives CASSPSTALLSGNTIYF. The chain is built from TRBV18 and TRBJ1-3; the D gene is possibly TRBD1 (5 bases). This CDR3 comprises 17 residues. Trimming cost V 2 bases and J 3 bases, with 17 bases left between them. CDR1 and CDR2 from the germline V gene are KGHSH and LQKENI.

The chain is built from TRBV29-1 and TRBJ2-2, with a tentative D call TRBD2 (7 bases). Germline CDR1 and CDR2: SQVTM and ANQGSEA. The CDR3 runs to 14 residues. V lost 4 bases and J lost 3, with 12 bases in between. The CDR3 DNA reads as TGCAGCGTTGGGGGGGGCAGGGACACCGGGGAGCTGTTTTTT. Translation: CSVGGGRDTGELFF.

This clonotype came up many times. V gene TRBV5-1 combines with J gene TRBJ2-2, with D perhaps assigned TRBD1 or TRBD2 (5 bases each). V was trimmed by 0 bases and J by 4 bases, leaving 19 bases between them. This CDR3 has 18 amino acids. CDR1 and CDR2 from the germline V gene are SGHRS and YFSETQ. CDR3: CASSLALAGTFGTGELFF. CDR3 in DNA: TGCGCCAGCAGCTTGGCGCTGGCCGGGACCTTCGGCACCGGGGAGCTGTTTTTT.

This clonotype was seen many times. V and J are TRBV1 and TRBJ1-1. TRBV1 corresponds to a pseudogene. This CDR3 region has 17 residues. The CDR3 DNA is TGCACCAGCAGCCAAGAGATCGTCGGGGAGGTCTTGTCTGAAGCTTTCTTT. Protein product: CTSSQEIVGEVLSEAFF.

This clonotype was detected a few times. The chain is built from TRBV5-5 and TRBJ2-5; TRBD1 matches at 7 bases. V lost 3 bases and J lost 5; bases outside the gene matches: 7. CDR3 length: 14 residues. Per germline, CDR1 SGHKS and CDR2 YYEKEE (reference sequence). The CDR3 is CASSWPGTVETQYF. DNA for the CDR3: TGTGCCAGCAGCTGGCCGGGGACAGTCGAGACCCAGTACTTC.

This rearrangement joins TRBV6-2 or TRBV6-3 to TRBJ2-7; D not certain. This CDR3 region has 12 residues. V gave up 4 bases and J gave up 1 base, with 5 bases separating them. Germline lookup yields CDR1 MNHEY and CDR2 SVGEGT. The CDR3 coding sequence is TGTGCCAGCAGTTTCCGTTCCTACGAGCAGTACTTC. Amino acid sequence: CASSFRSYEQYF.

The sample holds many counts of this clonotype. V and J are TRBV7-2 and TRBJ2-2, with 8 bases lining up with TRBD2. V lost 5 bases, J lost 10 bases, and 9 bases stayed unmatched. CDR1 and CDR2 (germline): SGHTA, FQGNSA. The CDR3 is 14 amino acids. CDR3 coding DNA: TGTGCCAGCAGCCAGGACCGGGGGGGGCAGGAGCTGTTTTTT. Translated: CASSQDRGGQELFF.

This clonotype was seen a handful of times. The V and J genes are TRBV6-2 or TRBV6-3 and TRBJ2-1; 11 bases fit TRBD2. CDR3 size: 15 residues. V trimming: 7 bases; J trimming: 5 bases; junction bases outside the gene matches: 7. The germline V gene has CDR1 MNHEY and CDR2 SVGEGT. CDR3 in DNA: TGTGCCAGCATCCCCGCTAGCGGGGGGCACAATGAGCAGTTCTTC. Amino acid sequence: CASIPASGGHNEQFF.

This clonotype was recorded at least ten times. The DNA for the CDR3 is TGCGCCAGCAGCGATGGGGGTGTTGGGGATACGCAGTATTTT. Translated, it gives CASSDGGVGDTQYF. The V call is TRBV5-1, the J call TRBJ2-3; either TRBD1 or TRBD2 may fit D (5 bases each). Trimming took 4 bases from V and 6 from J, leaving 15 bases between them. Germline CDR1 and CDR2: SGHRS and YFSETQ. The CDR3 covers 14 residues.

In its sample, this clonotype was seen a few times. This CDR3 reads CASSPETPAVGETQYF. CDR3 nucleotides: TGTGCCAGCAGCCCCGAGACCCCCGCCGTGGGGGAGACCCAGTACTTC. The chain is built from TRBV4-2 and TRBJ2-5; D unclear. Trimming took 4 bases from V and 5 from J, leaving 20 bases between them. This CDR3 contains 16 residues. The germline gives CDR1 LGHNA, CDR2 YNFKEQ.

The chain links TRBV11-1 to TRBJ2-5; 9 nucleotides line up with TRBD1. The V and J ends lost 4 bases and 3 bases, in that order; junction bases with no gene match: 9. The CDR3 runs 16 residues. Germline values: CDR1 SGHAT, CDR2 FQDESV (reference sequence). The CDR3 DNA follows: TGTGCCAGCAGCTCACGGACAGGGGACCTCAAAGAGACCCAGTACTTC. Protein: CASSSRTGDLKETQYF.

This clonotype was seen a few times. The chain combines TRBV23-1 with TRBJ1-6; a possible D gene is TRBD1 (5 bases). TRBV23-1 is given ORF status, its function remaining uncertain. V was pared by 0 bases and J by 5 bases, with 14 bases between. The CDR3 consists of 17 residues. In DNA form, the CDR3 reads TGCGCCAGCAGTCAATCGATATCGGGGGTCCATAATTCACCCCTCCACTTT. Encoded protein: CASSQSISGVHNSPLHF.

This clonotype has a handful of counts. The chain employs TRBV6-6 and TRBJ2-1; 7 bases line up with TRBD2. This CDR3 spans 13 amino acids. Germline loops: CDR1 MNHNY, CDR2 SVGAGI (reference sequence). V was pared by 10 bases and J by 0 bases, with 3 bases of the junction left unmatched. CDR3 sequence reads: CATGGGSYNEQFF. The CDR3 DNA reads as TGTGCCACAGGCGGGGGCTCCTACAATGAGCAGTTCTTC.

This clonotype was observed a few times. The chain employs TRBV20-1 and TRBJ2-3, with TRBD2 matching over 10 bases. With 4 bases clipped from V and 3 bases from J, the junction kept 7 bases outside the gene matches. The CDR3 extends over 15 amino acids. The germline CDR1 and CDR2 sequences are DFQATT and SNEGSKA (reference sequence). In nucleotides, the CDR3 is TGCAGTGCTACCCTACTAGCGGGGAGTACAGATACGCAGTATTTT. Amino acids: CSATLLAGSTDTQYF.

This clonotype was seen a few times. This sequence joins TRBV10-3 and TRBJ2-1; D is perhaps TRBD2 (6 bases). V lost 7 bases and J lost 5, with 18 bases in between. The CDR3 extends over 15 amino acids. Germline CDR1 and CDR2: ENHRY and SYGVKD. CDR3 region: CAIKGSGAENNEQFF. CDR3 DNA sequence: TGTGCCATCAAGGGTAGCGGCGCGGAAAACAATGAGCAGTTCTTC.

This clonotype was detected a few times. The chain couples TRBV4-2 to TRBJ2-1, with unresolved D. The CDR3 runs 14 residues. V lost 0 bases, J lost 4 bases, and 7 bases lay in between. Germline CDR1 reads LGHNA; CDR2 reads YNFKEQ. The CDR3 DNA reads as TGTGCCAGCAGCCAAGAAACGCCATACAATGAGCAGTTCTTC. Amino acid sequence: CASSQETPYNEQFF.

The rearrangement links TRBV11-2 to TRBJ2-7, with no clear D. Trimming took off 1 base at V and 6 bases at J, with 16 bases between the two ends. Looked up from germline, CDR1 is SGHAT and CDR2 is FQNNGV. This CDR3 is built from 15 residues. CDR3 loop: CASSLAYTPRPEQYF. As DNA, the CDR3 is TGTGCCAGCAGCTTAGCATACACGCCACGGCCCGAGCAGTACTTC.

In its sample, this clonotype was seen a few times. The V and J genes are TRBV6-2 or TRBV6-3 and TRBJ1-1; 7 bases line up with TRBD1. This CDR3 region has 18 residues. V lost 0 bases, J lost 0 bases, and 10 bases stayed unmatched. Germline CDR1 and CDR2: MNHEY and SVGEGT. The CDR3 sequence is CASSYSLVRGTLNTEAFF. CDR3 in DNA: TGTGCCAGCAGTTACTCACTTGTCAGGGGGACTTTGAACACTGAAGCTTTCTTT.

The gene calls are TRBV29-1 and TRBJ2-3, with TRBD2 matching over 12 bases. Trimming cost V 3 bases and J 6 bases; bases outside gene matches: 4. The length of the CDR3 is 14 residues. Germline CDR1 reads SQVTM; CDR2 reads ANQGSEA. CDR3 sequence reads: CSVEPSGGGDTQYF. DNA for the CDR3: TGCAGCGTTGAGCCTAGCGGGGGGGGCGATACGCAGTATTTT.